This T cell receptor (beta chain) stems from a study of Ad26.COV2.S vaccination and SARS-CoV-2 variants. Study at large: Administration of Ad26.COV2.S was intramuscular, either once or twice 56 days apart.

This clone was seen only a few times. The length of the CDR3 is 11 residues. V gave up 6 bases and J gave up 4 bases, with 6 bases separating them. Germline V lookup: CDR1 MDHEN, CDR2 SYDVKM. Assay used: immunoSEQ multiplex PCR; TCRdb lists only in-frame clones, some missing. The sample has approximately 400,000 clones; 85% are singletons. Treatment described: 15 to 20 received Ad26.COV2.S at low or high dose, single or two shots; about 5 received placebo; per-sample allocation not given. Sample collection was performed on day 63 after the first vaccine or placebo injection. V is TRBV28 and J is TRBJ2-5, with D possibly being TRBD2 (5 bases). The sequence derives from a person between 18 and 59 years old who received the Ad26.COV2.S COVID-19 vaccine or a placebo. Source: peripheral blood, taken in a trial of Ad26.COV2.S vaccine versus placebo. In DNA, the CDR3 is TGTGCCAGCAGCCGGGGAGAGACCCAGTACTTC. This gives the protein CASSRGETQYF.